The next 15 T cell receptor beta chains were all read from a single sample in a study of shared clonotypes between healthy human individuals. Naive CD8 cells, CD45RO-negative and positively selected for CCR7, excluded terminally differentiated effector memory CD45RA+ cells. Profiled with immunoSEQ multiplex PCR; TCRdb holds only in-frame clones, not every one. This sample has some 2 million clones, with over 85% found just once. The sequencing sample was made of naive CD8+ T cells sorted from blood. The source is a man between 18 and 35 years old in good health.

This clone has only one observation. The chain carries TRBV5-3 and TRBJ2-7; D gene unclear. TRBV5-3 is assigned to the ORF class and has an uncertain function. The CDR3 totals 8 residues. The V end was cut by 8 bases, the J end by 7 bases, with 4 bases between. CDR3 nucleotide sequence: TGTGCCAGGGGGGAGCAGTACTTC. Its protein product is CARGEQYF.

The chain links TRBV11-2 to TRBJ2-7; D may correspond to TRBD1 or TRBD2 (5 bases each). Germline values: CDR1 SGHAT, CDR2 FQNNGV. This CDR3 is built from 13 residues. Trimming stripped 4 bases from V and 7 bases from J, with 14 bases between. The CDR3: CASSSMTWGEQYF. CDR3 bases: TGTGCCAGCAGCTCAATGACTTGGGGGGAGCAGTACTTC.

The rearrangement joins TRBV14 to TRBJ2-1; weak D call: TRBD2 (6 bases). V was cut by 0 bases and J by 3 bases, with 12 bases left in between. Germline-derived CDR1 and CDR2 are SGHDN and FVKESK. This CDR3 has 16 amino acids. The CDR3 nucleotides read TGTGCCAGCAGCCAAGAAGGGAGCGGGCTCTACAATGAGCAGTTCTTC. Protein: CASSQEGSGLYNEQFF. The full variable domain, its missing parts supplied by reference TRBV14 and TRBJ2-1, is EAGVTQFPSHSVIEKGQTVTLRCDPISGHDNLYWYRRVMGKEIKFLLHFVKESKQDESGMPNNRFLAERTGGTYSTLKVQPAELEDSGVYFCASSQEGSGLYNEQFFGPGTRLTVL.

The chain recombines TRBV15 with TRBJ2-1; TRBD2 agrees at 16 bases. CDR1 is LNHNV and CDR2 is YYDKDF in the germline V gene (reference sequence). The CDR3 contains 17 residues. Trimming took 5 bases from V and 5 from J; bases not matched to a gene: 6. The CDR3 DNA is TGTGCCACCAGCTTGGGACTAGCGGGGGGGCCCCACAATGAGCAGTTCTTC. Encoded protein: CATSLGLAGGPHNEQFF. Based on the CDR3 plus reference TRBV15 and TRBJ2-1, the full variable domain is DAMVIQNPRYQVTQFGKPVTLSCSQTLNHNVMYWYQQKSSQAPKLLFHYYDKDFNNEADTPDNFQSRRPNTSFCFLDIRSPGLGDTAMYLCATSLGLAGGPHNEQFFGPGTRLTVL.

This clone was detected only once. This chain links TRBV7-9 with TRBJ1-5; 9 nucleotides align to TRBD1. Germline assignment: CDR1 SEHNR and CDR2 FQNEAQ (reference sequence). The CDR3 sequence is 15 residues long. The V and J ends lost 4 bases and 3 bases, in that order; junction bases with no gene match: 4. Written as DNA, the CDR3 is TGTGCCAGCAGCTGGGACAGGGACCCCAATCAGCCCCAGCATTTT. Its protein is CASSWDRDPNQPQHF.

J is TRBJ2-2 and V is TRBV2; TRBD2 aligns across 10 bases. The CDR3 is made up of 17 amino acids. Germline trimming cut 6 bases from V and 6 bases from J; bases unmatched to any gene: 13. In germline, CDR1 is SNHLY, CDR2 FYNNEI. DNA for the CDR3: TGTGCCAGCAGCAGGACTAGCGGCCCCGGGGGGTCCGGGGAGCTGTTTTTT. It yields the protein CASSRTSGPGGSGELFF. Full variable domain (remainder filled in from reference TRBV2 and TRBJ2-2): EPEVTQTPSHQVTQMGQEVILRCVPISNHLYFYWYRQILGQKVEFLVSFYNNEISEKSEIFDDQFSVERPDGSNFTLKIRSTKLEDSAMYFCASSRTSGPGGSGELFFGEGSRLTVL.

This chain links TRBV11-3 with TRBJ2-7; D gene unclear. Trimming stripped 6 bases from V and 0 bases from J, with 15 bases between. The CDR3 contains 15 residues. Per the germline V gene, CDR1 is SGHNT and CDR2 is YENEEA. The CDR3 DNA is TGTGCCAGCAGGGTGGACGTTCTCTTCTCCTACGAGCAGTACTTC. It encodes CASRVDVLFSYEQYF.

This rearrangement joins TRBV5-6 to TRBJ2-4; TRBD2 matches at 7 bases. The germline V gene encodes CDR1 SGHDT and CDR2 YYEEEE. The CDR3 runs 13 residues. Losses at the gene ends were 0 bases for V and 10 bases for J; bases not matched to a gene: 4. The CDR3 coding sequence is TGTGCCAGCAGCTTGGAGGCTAGCGGTATTCAGTACTTC. This gives the protein CASSLEASGIQYF.

In the case of this clone: An end of the junction does not agree with germline; a read error may underlie this. The chain employs TRBV7-7 and TRBJ2-7, with 8 nucleotides matching TRBD1. This CDR3 comprises 13 residues. The germline V gene encodes CDR1 SSHAT and CDR2 FNYEAQ (reference sequence). CDR3 residues: CASSFLTGGEQYF. CDR3 bases: TGTGCTAGCAGCTTTTTAACAGGGGGCGAGCAGTACTTC.

The gene calls are TRBV27 and TRBJ2-7, with unresolved D. V lost 4 bases and J 5 bases, leaving 15 bases between the germline ends. Germline loops: CDR1 MNHEY, CDR2 SMNVEV (reference sequence). This CDR3 is 14 amino acids long. CDR3 DNA: TGTGCCAGCAGTTCCATGGTGTGGGAAAACGAGCAGTACTTC. Translating it yields CASSSMVWENEQYF.

The genes are TRBV4-3 and TRBJ2-5, with TRBD2 identical over 13 bases. CDR3 length equals 18 residues. The J segment lost 3 bases and the V segment lost 0 bases, leaving 7 bases of the junction unmatched. The germline gives CDR1 LGHNA, CDR2 YSLEER. The DNA of the CDR3 is TGCGCCAGCAGCCAAGAGGGGACTAGCGGGATTTCTGAAGAGACCCAGTACTTC. Translating gives CASSQEGTSGISEETQYF.

The genes are TRBV27 and TRBJ2-7; 8 nucleotides line up with TRBD1. The ends lost 5 bases at V and 3 bases at J; junction bases unmatched: 12. Germline values: CDR1 MNHEY, CDR2 SMNVEV (reference sequence). This CDR3 is 16 amino acids long. The DNA for the CDR3 is TGTGCCAGCAGTCCGTCGACAGGGGAAAAGCTCTACGAGCAGTACTTC. Protein product: CASSPSTGEKLYEQYF.

In this sample, this clone turned up once. The chain recombines TRBV20-1 with TRBJ1-2; unclear D gene. There are 11 residues in the CDR3. Deletions cut 4 bases from V and 4 bases from J, with 7 bases between. Germline CDR1 reads DFQATT; CDR2 reads SNEGSKA (reference sequence). CDR3 bases: TGCAGTGCTATGAAAGTCTATGGCTACACCTTC. Protein: CSAMKVYGYTF.

As for this clone: This CDR3 is also generated by other DNA sequences in the sample. V is TRBV4-1 and J is TRBJ2-7; no clear D gene. CDR1 and CDR2 (germline): MGHRA, YSYEKL. V was trimmed by 4 bases and J by 3 bases, leaving 10 bases between them. The CDR3 is made up of 13 amino acids. CDR3 region: CASSPRLSYEQYF. CDR3 sequence (DNA): TGCGCCAGCAGCCCGAGGTTGAGCTACGAGCAGTACTTC.

Comments on this clone: This sample also contains other DNA sequences that code for the same CDR3. The chain carries TRBV9 and TRBJ2-7; TRBD1 might be the D (5 bases). Germline loops: CDR1 SGDLS, CDR2 YYNGEE. This CDR3 has 12 residues. Trimming pared 3 bases from V and 4 bases from J, leaving 8 bases between. The CDR3: CASSAQGYEQYF. The DNA of the CDR3 is TGTGCCAGCAGCGCCCAGGGATACGAGCAGTACTTC.